The clone carrying this TCR beta chain was counted a few times. The antigen is not known. This record belongs to a study of blood T cells in healthy people across ages. Study-wide results and caveats: The study regarded diversity estimates from one million T cells as underestimates. Any conclusive comparison of naive versus antigen-experienced cells was prevented by using unsorted PBMCs.

The V and J ends lost 6 bases and 4 bases respectively, with 9 bases between them. Per the germline V gene, CDR1 is MNHEY and CDR2 is SVGEGT. CDR3 length: 12 residues. For the second PCR, which ran for roughly 6 to 12 cycles, a sample-barcoded 5' primer and a J-beta primer mix were used. Using its own MiXCR run on the 5' RACE reads, TCRdb lists one record per CDR3 protein. This table holds approximately 850,000 distinct CDR3 sequences, under 45% found once. The V call is TRBV6-2 or TRBV6-3, the J call TRBJ2-5, with D perhaps TRBD1 (6 bases). Specimen: blood. This clonotype was sampled from a man between 60 and 70 years old in good health. CDR3 sequence reads: CASREDRETQYF. CDR3 nucleotides: TGTGCCAGCAGGGAGGACAGAGAGACCCAGTACTTC.